Here is one T cell receptor beta chain with its context. Within its sample, this clonotype is medium-sized (0.01 to 0.1%). What antigen it recognizes has not been identified. One base away there is no much larger clone; base qualities are not given. Two rounds of multiplex PCR were performed to amplify the TCR beta CDR3 region from genomic DNA. In the first round of PCR, primers specific to each TRBV and TRBJ gene were used, and the primer sequences are filed in Chinese patent CN105087789A. The second PCR round used universal primers. The Roche High Pure PCR Template Preparation Kit was used to extract genomic DNA from frozen PBMCs. Paired-end sequencing with 151 bp reads was performed on the libraries using an Illumina HiSeq 3000. Processing in the source paper ran as follows. CutAdapt was used to discard raw reads that did not contain the multiplex PCR primer sequences. PEAR was used to merge high-quality paired reads into contigs. TRB V, D and J gene segments were assigned to each contig with MiXCR by alignment to reference sequences. CDR3 sequences were clustered by base quality and sequence similarity to remove sequencing errors. Shannon entropy normalized by the natural log of productive TCR sequence number was used as the measure of diversity. Clonality was defined as one minus Shannon entropy divided by the natural log of the number of unique clonotypes. Progression-free survival cut-offs for repertoire metrics were chosen using the Youden index of ROC curves, with analyses run in R 3.5.3. TCRdb passed the public sequencing reads through fastp at Q25 and MiXCR, retaining productive beta sequences. Under each unique CDR3 protein, matching rows form one entry showing the most common genes and DNA. The V and J calls reflect TCRdb's pipeline rather than the authors' work. This sample comprises fewer than 25,000 distinct CDR3 sequences, 35% to 45% of them detected only once. The biggest ten clones account for 31% of the sample.

Trimming takes 3 bases from V and 0 bases from J, and the germline ends sit 9 bases apart. The CDR1 and CDR2 encoded by the germline V gene (reference sequence) are DFQATT and SNEGSKA. The CDR3 covers 14 residues, taking in both the cysteine and the phenylalanine. The CDR3 DNA has 42 bases and is translated from base 1. The data were taken from a study of prognosis after radiotherapy for stage I lung cancer (dated by TCRdb to the early 2020s). In terms of the full investigation: Over 15 stage I NSCLC patients were enrolled in Nanjing, China, between 2018 and 2019. Peripheral blood TCR beta repertoires were profiled in stage I NSCLC patients before and after stereotactic body radiotherapy, and the repertoires were related to distant failure. The cohort comprised 13 men and about six women with a median age of around 74 years, ranging from roughly 53 to 85 years. Distant metastases were developed by four of the 19 patients after SBRT, at a median of 7 months, whereas no significant progression was observed in the other 15 patients. Using image-guided IMRT or VMAT, SBRT was delivered in 3 to 5 fractions at a biologically effective dose of at least 100 Gy. Concurrent therapy was not administered to any patient alongside SBRT. About 5 patients had oligometastatic NSCLC after their primary tumor was surgically resected, and fourteen patients had newly diagnosed primary stage I lung tumors. All patients were regarded as medically inoperable, because of comorbidities in about eleven patients and refusal of surgery in several patients. Tumor histology was squamous cell carcinoma in over 5 patients and adenocarcinoma in some 13. For each of the roughly 20 patients, one blood sample was taken before SBRT and one after, so the study sequenced approximately 38 samples in total. The research as a whole found: No adjustment for multiple comparisons was applied to any of the reported P values. The study was limited by its small cohort and short follow-up, and the findings require independent validation. Whether the expanded TCR clones were tumor-specific was not determined. Differences by metastasis status were reportedly seen in TRBV and TRBJ usage frequencies, involving two V genes at baseline and, after SBRT, roughly ten V genes and two J genes. Post-SBRT Shannon entropy and its change from baseline were lower in patients who developed distant metastases; baseline Shannon entropy was not associated with metastases. A decrease in unique TCR clone counts was observed after SBRT (median about 9,400 before versus several thousand after; Wilcoxon paired P=0.011).

A history of other malignancies or of prior chemotherapy or radiotherapy was absent in all patients, and node-negative disease was shown on CT and PET/CT in all patients. At each of two time points, around 5.9 milliliters of peripheral venous blood were collected in EDTA tubes. Ficoll-Paque Plus density-gradient centrifugation was used to isolate PBMCs. Right after collection, samples were kept at -80 degrees C until analysis. The sample in question was PBMCs, obtained before or after stereotactic body radiation therapy (not recorded which). Recombination linked TRBV20-1 to TRBJ1-5; confidence is insufficient to name the D gene. The TCR sequence derives from a donor aged 50 or older with non-small cell lung cancer. The CDR3 region reads CSASPGNSNQPQHF. The DNA sequence is TGCAGTGCTAGCCCAGGTAATAGCAATCAGCCCCAGCATTTT.